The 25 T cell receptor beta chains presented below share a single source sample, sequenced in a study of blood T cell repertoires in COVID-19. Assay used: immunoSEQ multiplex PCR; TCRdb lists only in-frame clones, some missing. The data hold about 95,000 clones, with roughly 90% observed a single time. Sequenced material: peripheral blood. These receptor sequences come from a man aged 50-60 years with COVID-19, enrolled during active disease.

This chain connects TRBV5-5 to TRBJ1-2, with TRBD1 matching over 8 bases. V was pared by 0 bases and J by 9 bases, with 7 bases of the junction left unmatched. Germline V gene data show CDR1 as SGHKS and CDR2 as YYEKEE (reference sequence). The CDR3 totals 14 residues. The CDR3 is CASSLVRQGSSYTF. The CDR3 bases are TGTGCCAGCAGCTTGGTGCGACAGGGGTCAAGCTACACCTTC.

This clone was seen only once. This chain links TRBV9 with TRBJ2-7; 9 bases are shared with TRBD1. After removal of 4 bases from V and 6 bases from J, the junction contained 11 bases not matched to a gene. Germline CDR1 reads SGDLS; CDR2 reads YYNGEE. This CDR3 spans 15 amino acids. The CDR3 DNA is TGTGCCAGCAGCCCCACCGGGACAGGGATTAGCGAGCAGTACTTC. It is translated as CASSPTGTGISEQYF.

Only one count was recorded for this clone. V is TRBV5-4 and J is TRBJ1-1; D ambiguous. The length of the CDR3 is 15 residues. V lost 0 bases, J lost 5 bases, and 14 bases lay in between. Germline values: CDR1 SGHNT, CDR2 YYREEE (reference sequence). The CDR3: CASSLGGEGRTEAFF. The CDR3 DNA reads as TGTGCCAGCAGCTTGGGCGGCGAGGGTCGGACTGAAGCTTTCTTT.

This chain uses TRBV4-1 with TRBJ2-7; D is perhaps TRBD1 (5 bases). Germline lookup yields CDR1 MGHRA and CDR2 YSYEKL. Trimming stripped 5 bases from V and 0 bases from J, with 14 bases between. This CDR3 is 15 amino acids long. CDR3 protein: CASSAHTGFSYEQYF. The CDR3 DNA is TGCGCCAGCAGCGCCCATACAGGATTCTCCTACGAGCAGTACTTC.

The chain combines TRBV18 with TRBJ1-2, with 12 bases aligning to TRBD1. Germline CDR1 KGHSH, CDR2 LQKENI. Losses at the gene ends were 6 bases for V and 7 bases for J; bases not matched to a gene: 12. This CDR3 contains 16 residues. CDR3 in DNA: TGTGCCAGCTCGGAGGGACAGGGGGCGAGAAGCAGTGGCTACACCTTC. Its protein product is CASSEGQGARSSGYTF.

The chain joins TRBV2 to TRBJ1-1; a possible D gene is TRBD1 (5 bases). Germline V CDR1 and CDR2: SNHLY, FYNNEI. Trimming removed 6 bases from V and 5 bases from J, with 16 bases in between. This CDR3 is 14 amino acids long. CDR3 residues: CASSLRQYPTEAFF. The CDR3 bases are TGTGCCAGCAGCCTTAGACAGTACCCAACTGAAGCTTTCTTT.

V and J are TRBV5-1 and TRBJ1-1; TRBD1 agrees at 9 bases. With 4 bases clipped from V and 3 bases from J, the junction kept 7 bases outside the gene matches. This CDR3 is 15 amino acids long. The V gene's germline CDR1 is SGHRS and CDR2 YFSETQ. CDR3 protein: CASSGRQGEDTEAFF. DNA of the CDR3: TGCGCCAGCAGCGGTCGACAGGGGGAGGACACTGAAGCTTTCTTT.

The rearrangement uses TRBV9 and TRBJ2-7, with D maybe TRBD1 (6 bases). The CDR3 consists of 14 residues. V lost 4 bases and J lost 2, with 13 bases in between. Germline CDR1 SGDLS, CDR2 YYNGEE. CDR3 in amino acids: CASSLQGIPYEQYF. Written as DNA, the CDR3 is TGTGCCAGCAGCTTACAGGGAATTCCCTACGAGCAGTACTTC.

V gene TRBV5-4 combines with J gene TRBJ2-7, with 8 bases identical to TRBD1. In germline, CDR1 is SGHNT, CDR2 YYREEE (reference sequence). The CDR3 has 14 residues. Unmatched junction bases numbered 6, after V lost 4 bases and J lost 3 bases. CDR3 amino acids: CASSKKQGGYEQYF. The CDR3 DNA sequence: TGTGCCAGCAGCAAGAAACAGGGGGGCTACGAGCAGTACTTC.

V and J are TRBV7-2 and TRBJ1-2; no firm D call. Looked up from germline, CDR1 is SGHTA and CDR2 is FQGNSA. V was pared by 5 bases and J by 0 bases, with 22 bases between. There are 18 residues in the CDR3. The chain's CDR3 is CASSTLEAPFGANYGYTF. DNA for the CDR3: TGTGCCAGCAGCACACTCGAAGCCCCCTTCGGGGCTAACTATGGCTACACCTTC.

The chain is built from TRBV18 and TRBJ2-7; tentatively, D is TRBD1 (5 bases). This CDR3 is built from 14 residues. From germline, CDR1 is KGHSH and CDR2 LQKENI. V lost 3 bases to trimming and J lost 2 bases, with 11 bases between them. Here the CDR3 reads CASSPQGEAYEQYF. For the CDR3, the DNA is TGTGCCAGCTCACCGCAGGGTGAAGCCTACGAGCAGTACTTC.

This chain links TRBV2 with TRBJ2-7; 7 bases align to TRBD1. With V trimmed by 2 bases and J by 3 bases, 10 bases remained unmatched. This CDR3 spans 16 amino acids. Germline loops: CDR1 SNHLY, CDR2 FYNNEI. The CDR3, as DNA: TGTGCCAGCAGTGAACCAACAGGGGCGGCTTACTACGAGCAGTACTTC. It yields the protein CASSEPTGAAYYEQYF.

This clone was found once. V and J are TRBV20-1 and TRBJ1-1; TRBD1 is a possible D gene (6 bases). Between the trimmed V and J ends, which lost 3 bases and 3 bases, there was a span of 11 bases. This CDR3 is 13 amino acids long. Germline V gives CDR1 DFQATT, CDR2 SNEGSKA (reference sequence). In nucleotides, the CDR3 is TGCAGTGCTAGTCAGGGGCTGGACACTGAAGCTTTCTTT. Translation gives CSASQGLDTEAFF.

CDR3 nucleotides: TGTGCCAGCAGCTTAGGGCCCAGAGGGGGCGGACGCGAAAAACTGTTTTTT. Its translation: CASSLGPRGGGREKLFF. The chain recombines TRBV7-6 with TRBJ1-4; the match to TRBD1 covers 7 bases. This CDR3 region has 17 residues. CDR1 SGHVS and CDR2 FNYEAQ come from the germline V gene. V lost 1 base to trimming and J lost 8 bases; unmatched junction nucleotides: 13.

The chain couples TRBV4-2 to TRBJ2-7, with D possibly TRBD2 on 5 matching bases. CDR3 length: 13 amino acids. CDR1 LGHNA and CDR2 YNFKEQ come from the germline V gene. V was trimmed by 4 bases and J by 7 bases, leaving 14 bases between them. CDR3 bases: TGTGCCAGCAGCCCGGACTCCCGGGAAGAGCAGTACTTC. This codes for CASSPDSREEQYF.

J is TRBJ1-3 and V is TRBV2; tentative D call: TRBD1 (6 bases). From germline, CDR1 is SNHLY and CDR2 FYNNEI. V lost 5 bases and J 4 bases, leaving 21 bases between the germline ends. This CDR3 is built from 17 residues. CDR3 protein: CASSRDSPGTSGNTIYF. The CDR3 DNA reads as TGTGCCAGCAGTCGCGATTCTCCCGGGACAAGCGGAAACACCATATATTTT.

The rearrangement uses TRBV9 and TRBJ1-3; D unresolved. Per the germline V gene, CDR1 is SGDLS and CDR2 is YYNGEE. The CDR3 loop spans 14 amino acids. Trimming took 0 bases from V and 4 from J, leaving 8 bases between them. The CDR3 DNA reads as TGTGCCAGCAGCGTAGAACAGTGGGGAAACACCATATATTTT. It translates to CASSVEQWGNTIYF.

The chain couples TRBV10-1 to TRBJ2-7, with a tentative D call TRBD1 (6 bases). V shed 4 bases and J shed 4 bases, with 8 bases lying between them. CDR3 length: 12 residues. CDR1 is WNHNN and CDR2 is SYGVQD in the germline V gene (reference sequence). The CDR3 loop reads CASSAQGYEQYF. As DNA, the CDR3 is TGCGCCAGCAGTGCACAGGGATACGAGCAGTACTTC.

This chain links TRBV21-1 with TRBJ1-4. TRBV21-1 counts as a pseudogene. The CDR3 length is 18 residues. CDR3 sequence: CASSSPINLFATNEKLFF. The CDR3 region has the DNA TGTGCCAGCAGCAGTCCCATAAATCTATTTGCAACTAATGAAAAACTGTTTTTT.

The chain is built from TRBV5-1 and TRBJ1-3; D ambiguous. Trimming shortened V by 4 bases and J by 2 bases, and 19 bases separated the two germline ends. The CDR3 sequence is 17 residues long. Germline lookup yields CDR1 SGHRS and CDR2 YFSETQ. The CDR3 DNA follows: TGCGCCAGCAGCGCCCACTCCCCCCTGTTGCCTGGAAACACCATATATTTT. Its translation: CASSAHSPLLPGNTIYF.

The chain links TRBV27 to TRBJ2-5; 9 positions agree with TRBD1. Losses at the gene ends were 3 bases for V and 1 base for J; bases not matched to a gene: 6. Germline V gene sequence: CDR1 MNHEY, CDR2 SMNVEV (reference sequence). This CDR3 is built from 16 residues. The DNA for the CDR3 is TGTGCCAGCAGTTTCTCGACAGGGGGAACCCAAGAGACCCAGTACTTC. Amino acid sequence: CASSFSTGGTQETQYF.

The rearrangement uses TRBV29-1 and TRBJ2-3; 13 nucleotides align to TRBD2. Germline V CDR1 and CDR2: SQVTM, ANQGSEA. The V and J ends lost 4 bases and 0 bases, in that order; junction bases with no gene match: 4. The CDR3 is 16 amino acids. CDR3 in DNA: TGCAGCGTTGGGGGACTAGCGGGGTCAAGCACAGATACGCAGTATTTT. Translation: CSVGGLAGSSTDTQYF.

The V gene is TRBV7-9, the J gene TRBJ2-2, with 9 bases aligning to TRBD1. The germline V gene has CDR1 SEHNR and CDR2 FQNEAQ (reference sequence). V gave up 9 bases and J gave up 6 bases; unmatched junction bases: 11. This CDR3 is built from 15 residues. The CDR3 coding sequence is TGTGCCAGTAATCCGGGACAGGGTTTTGCCGGGGAGCTGTTTTTT. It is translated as CASNPGQGFAGELFF.

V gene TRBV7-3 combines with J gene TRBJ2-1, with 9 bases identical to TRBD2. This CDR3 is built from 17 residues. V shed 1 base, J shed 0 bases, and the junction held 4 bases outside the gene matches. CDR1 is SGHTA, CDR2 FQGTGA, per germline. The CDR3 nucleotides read TGTGCCAGCAGCTTAAACCCTAGCGGGGCCTCCTACAATGAGCAGTTCTTC. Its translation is CASSLNPSGASYNEQFF.

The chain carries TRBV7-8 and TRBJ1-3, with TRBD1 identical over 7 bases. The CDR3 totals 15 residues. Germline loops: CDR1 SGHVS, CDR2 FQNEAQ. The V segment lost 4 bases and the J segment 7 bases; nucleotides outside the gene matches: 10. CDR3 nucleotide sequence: TGTGCCAGCAGCTACCAAATTCAGGGGGGTAACACCATATATTTT. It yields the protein CASSYQIQGGNTIYF.